This T cell receptor (beta chain) was sequenced during a study of T cell changes during pregnancy in multiple sclerosis (dated by TCRdb to between 2017 and 2020). Study-level background: In women with multiple sclerosis, the researchers looked at how the T cell repertoire shifted as pregnancy progressed.

To note about this clone: Its binding antigen is unknown. Qualities for individual bases were not recorded, and no much larger clone is one base off.

Between the V and J ends, shortened by 5 bases and 5 bases respectively, the junction contains 8 bases. Looking up the germline V gene yields CDR1 SGHRS and CDR2 YFSETQ. The CDR3 contains 12 residues, cysteine and phenylalanine counted. Of all the DNA, just the CDR3 is kept, 36 bases in frame from base 1. Library generation was performed with the immunoSEQ multiplex PCR assay. This immuneACCESS table, as held by TCRdb, lists in-frame sequences with V and J called but not all clones. Of the missing ones, under half trace to an unresolved V gene in checked studies; the others have no known cause. The sample data list roughly 100,000 clones, and 80% to 95% of these were observed just once. Around 3% of the sample is taken by the ten largest.

This sequence originates from a female donor with multiple sclerosis, enrolled in a pregnancy study. Recombination joined TRBV5-1 with TRBJ2-1; the D gene is unclear. This specimen was peripheral blood, taken in the second trimester of pregnancy. The CDR3: CASRDSNNEQFF. The sequenced DNA: TGCGCCAGCAGAGACTCGAACAATGAGCAGTTCTTC.